This T cell receptor (beta chain) was documented in a study of blood T cells in healthy people across ages (dated by TCRdb to 2014 to 2015). As for the study more broadly: In model experiments, template switching captured about one uniquely barcoded TCR beta cDNA molecule for every two T cells. Age-related changes in TCR beta repertoire diversity were measured in the study by deep sequencing normalized with unique cDNA molecular identifiers. Donors were grouped into four age groups: young (average approximately 15 years), middle-aged (under 40), aged (around 60) and long-lived (less than 85). Using the same blood draw, the study looked at two additional independent replicas of 1 million unique cDNA reads for two donors, one aged 18 to 30 and the other aged 80 or older. General study outcomes and caveats: Because the CMV infection status of the donors was unknown, age-related changes in expanded clonotypes may potentially have been confounded. Compared with the aged group, more naive CD4+ T cells, fewer expanded clones and increased TCR diversity were shown by the long-lived group, suggesting age selection. The percentage of naive T cells measured by flow cytometry correlated strongly with observed TCR beta diversity. Total diversity estimates from one million sequenced T cells were considered lower bounds and underestimates. Bulk unsorted PBMC profiling prevented conclusive comparison of naive and antigen-experienced compartments. As age increased, observed TCR beta diversity per million T cells dropped in a roughly linear way, and a significant reduction was already evident by age 40.

Receptor libraries were prepared by 5' RACE. Sequenced on an Illumina HiSeq 2500. A second PCR of roughly 7 to 12 cycles was performed with a sample-barcoded 5' primer and a J-beta primer mix. A template-switch 5' adaptor carrying 12 random nucleotides introduced a unique molecular identifier onto each TCR beta cDNA molecule. Each sample yielded at least 2.5 million CDR3-containing paired-end reads. All of the RNA was converted into first-strand cDNA using the Mint cDNA synthesis kit, with a TRBC-specific oligonucleotide serving as the primer. Following uracil-DNA glycosylase treatment, all cDNA underwent a first 18-cycle PCR with the universal primers M1SS and BC2_uni_R. Per the original workflow: For normalization, 1 million high-quality reads were randomly selected from each sample, with every read carrying a distinct molecular identifier. Reads with shared molecular identifiers were discarded instead of being binned into consensus sequences. MiTCR, with a Q25 quality threshold and the strictest error-elimination algorithm, was used for CDR3 identification, clonotype clustering and error correction. A nonparametric unseen species model with Euler transformation was used to estimate lower-bound total TCR beta diversity. Using fastp trimming at Q25 and MiXCR clonotype assembly, TCRdb reanalyzed the public sequencing data and kept in-frame beta chains. Rows with one shared CDR3 protein collapse into an entry with the most common genes and DNA. These V and J calls derive from TCRdb rather than the authors' analysis. The sample includes more than 900,000 distinct CDR3 sequences, with about 28% observed a single time. Together, the top ten hold roughly 10% of the sample.

This clonotype was seen a handful of times. No cognate antigen has been identified for it. Qualities for individual bases were not recorded, and no much larger clone is one base off. Donors were approximately 42 systemically healthy Caucasian individuals from Russia aged 6 to 90 years. Each donor gave 8 to 10 milliliters of peripheral blood, collected into EDTA-treated Vacutainer tubes. Ficoll-Paque density-gradient centrifugation was used to isolate PBMCs, with at least 6.5 million per sample. Total RNA was extracted from PBMCs with Trizol reagent, with at least 5 micrograms obtained per sample. For every donor, flow cytometry on a PBMC aliquot measured the percentage of naive CD45RAhigh/CD27high T cells. These data are also associated with another study on T cells of mothers and their children. The second paper further reports: Nine systemically healthy Caucasian individuals, comprising three mothers and their six children, were included as donors. cDNA synthesis consumed the entire amount of extracted RNA, loaded at around 1.5 ug RNA in each 15 ul reaction. In the second PCR, sample barcodes and 2-4 random nucleotides were introduced via the M1S primer. Over 8 million TCR beta CDR3 reads came from each mother, compared with approximately 2.8 million reads from each child. Thymic selection similarly shapes TCR recombination output in related and unrelated pairs, with minor effect from inherited differences. Normalized repertoire overlap was always found to be slightly, but never significantly, higher in related mother-child pairs than in unrelated mother-child pairs. Persistent microchimeric T cell clones were not detected, at a sensitivity of 85 to 100 clones per million clonotypes. Deep NGS was used in the study to compare the TCR beta repertoires of mothers and children and to look for features that separate related mother-child pairs from unrelated individuals. Mothers averaged approximately 40 +/- 4 years of age and children averaged around 11 +/- 4 years. After adapters were ligated using NEBNext reagents, the libraries underwent 100+100 nt paired-end sequencing on an Illumina HiSeq 2000. To prevent cross-contamination, the mother and child libraries were prepared a month apart and were sequenced in separate runs. Each donor had between about 450,000 and 2,100,000 distinct TCR beta clonotypes identified. Naive TCR beta clonotypes were estimated from low-frequency clonotypes matched to each donor's FACS-determined naive share, without sorting.

The source is a woman between 40 and 55 years old in good health. The sequenced sample consisted of blood.

This receptor carries the CDR3 CATSDASGASTDTQYF. The nucleotide sequence is given as TGTGCCACCAGTGACGCTAGCGGGGCCAGCACAGATACGCAGTATTTT. The rearranged chain carries TRBV24-1 and TRBJ2-3; the junction holds 9 bases that match TRBD2. For this chain, trimming is 4 bases at the V end and 0 bases at the J end, and the number of junction bases without a gene match is 4. Including cysteine and phenylalanine, the CDR3 has 16 amino acids. This entry keeps only the CDR3 DNA: 48 bases, framed from base 1. The germline V gene encodes CDR1 KGHDR and CDR2 SFDVKD.